A single sample gave rise to the 11 T cell receptor beta chains below, sequenced in a study of shared clonotypes between healthy human individuals. Only in-frame clones appear in the TCRdb table, and some are missing; sequencing was by immunoSEQ multiplex PCR. The table lists 760,000 or so clones, around 96% of them singletons. Naivety among CD8 cells was defined by CD45RO negativity and positive CCR7 selection, thereby excluding terminally differentiated effector memory CD45RA+ cells. The sequenced sample was naive CD8+ T cells sorted from blood. The receptors derive from a young man in good health.

The chain joins TRBV29-1 to TRBJ2-3; TRBD2 aligns across 7 bases. The germline V gene has CDR1 SQVTM and CDR2 ANQGSEA. The junction had 12 bases not matched to a gene; V was cut back by 4 bases and J by 2 bases. This CDR3 comprises 16 residues. In DNA form, the CDR3 reads TGCAGCGTTGGGGGGGTGTGGCTAGCGGCCACAGATACGCAGTATTTT. It codes for CSVGGVWLAATDTQYF.

The chain uses TRBV7-8 and TRBJ1-5; D remains unclear. V lost 1 base to trimming and J lost 2 bases, with 9 bases between them. There are 15 residues in the CDR3. Germline V gene lookup returns CDR1 SGHVS and CDR2 FQNEAQ. CDR3 sequence: CASSLVLAGNQPQHF. The CDR3 DNA is TGTGCCAGCAGCTTAGTTTTGGCAGGCAATCAGCCCCAGCATTTT.

Here the CDR3 reads CASSEIYGYTF. CDR3 bases: TGTGCCAGCAGTGAAATTTATGGCTACACCTTC. The V call is TRBV6-1, the J call TRBJ1-2; D not resolved. This CDR3 contains 11 residues. CDR1 is MNHNS and CDR2 is SASEGT in the germline V gene. Trimming shortened V by 2 bases and J by 5 bases, and 3 bases separated the two germline ends.

The chain recombines TRBV2 with TRBJ2-5; TRBD1 is a possible D gene (6 bases). V was cut by 8 bases and J by 2 bases, with 18 bases left in between. CDR3 length: 15 residues. Per the germline V gene, CDR1 is SNHLY and CDR2 is FYNNEI. As DNA, the CDR3 is TGTGCCAGCTCTCCCGGGACATCTTCGCAAGAGACCCAGTACTTC. This encodes CASSPGTSSQETQYF.

J is TRBJ2-7 and V is TRBV7-9, with D uncertain. The germline gives CDR1 SEHNR, CDR2 FQNEAQ (reference sequence). The CDR3 sequence is 12 residues long. The V gene lost 5 bases and the J gene lost 2 bases, with 7 bases spanning the gap. The CDR3 region has the DNA TGTGCCAGCAGCCCCCAGACCTACGAGCAGTACTTC. Its translation: CASSPQTYEQYF. Full variable domain (missing parts from reference TRBV7-9 and TRBJ2-7): DTGVSQNPRHKITKRGQNVTFRCDPISEHNRLYWYRQTLGQGPEFLTYFQNEAQLEKSRLLSDRFSAERPKGSFSTLEIQRTEQGDSAMYLCASSPQTYEQYFGPGTRLTVT.

V gene TRBV2 combines with J gene TRBJ2-2, with 9 bases matching TRBD1. Trimming at V came to 4 bases and at J to 6 bases, leaving 9 bases not matched to a gene. Germline V lookup: CDR1 SNHLY, CDR2 FYNNEI. The CDR3 runs 16 residues. The chain's CDR3 is CASSARTGAVAGELFF. The CDR3 DNA reads as TGTGCCAGCAGTGCTCGGACAGGGGCTGTGGCCGGGGAGCTGTTTTTT.

The J gene is TRBJ2-3, the V gene TRBV7-3; 12 bases align to TRBD2. This CDR3 is 15 amino acids long. V gave up 5 bases and J gave up 6 bases; unmatched junction bases: 6. Germline lookup yields CDR1 SGHTA and CDR2 FQGTGA. The CDR3 DNA reads TGTGCCAGCAGCAGCCTAGCGGGAGGGCCGGATACGCAGTATTTT. Protein: CASSSLAGGPDTQYF.

The CDR3: CASSLGMDAFLAFF. The CDR3, as DNA: TGTGCCAGCAGCTTAGGGATGGACGCATTTTTAGCTTTCTTT. The genes are TRBV11-2 and TRBJ1-1; D gene uncertain. Deletions cut 1 base from V and 10 bases from J, with 16 bases between. Germline V lookup: CDR1 SGHAT, CDR2 FQNNGV. The CDR3 has 14 amino acids.

The gene calls are TRBV2 and TRBJ2-1, with 11 positions matching TRBD2. The length of the CDR3 is 14 residues. V shed 8 bases, J shed 4 bases, and the junction held 4 bases outside the gene matches. CDR1 and CDR2 (germline): SNHLY, FYNNEI. The CDR3 sequence is CASQGTSGYNEQFF. CDR3 DNA: TGTGCCAGCCAAGGGACTAGCGGTTACAATGAGCAGTTCTTC. Combining the CDR3 with reference TRBV2 and TRBJ2-1 gives the whole variable domain EPEVTQTPSHQVTQMGQEVILRCVPISNHLYFYWYRQILGQKVEFLVSFYNNEISEKSEIFDDQFSVERPDGSNFTLKIRSTKLEDSAMYFCASQGTSGYNEQFFGPGTRLTVL.

V gene TRBV2 combines with J gene TRBJ1-4; D is unclear. The V gene lost 2 bases and the J gene lost 4 bases, with 8 bases spanning the gap. Germline lookup yields CDR1 SNHLY and CDR2 FYNNEI. CDR3 length: 14 residues. CDR3 nucleotides: TGTGCCAGCAGTGAACCGGGCCTTAATGAAAAACTGTTTTTT. Amino acids: CASSEPGLNEKLFF.

This sequence joins TRBV7-9 and TRBJ1-3; perhaps TRBD1 as D (6 bases). Germline CDR1 is SEHNR and CDR2 is FQNEAQ (reference sequence). Trimming removed 5 bases from V and 0 bases from J, with 11 bases in between. There are 15 residues in the CDR3. In nucleotides, the CDR3 is TGTGCCAGCAGCGCCTTGACAGGCTCTGGAAACACCATATATTTT. It translates to CASSALTGSGNTIYF.